A single count supports the clone carrying this TCR beta chain. Followed longitudinally, the Seattle patients had been enrolled during active infection. These data originate in a study of blood T cell repertoires in COVID-19. V shed 1 base and J 2 bases; nucleotides not matched to a gene: 2. In germline, CDR1 is LGHNA, CDR2 YSLEER. CDR3 length: 15 amino acids. The table came from immunoSEQ multiplex PCR; TCRdb's copy has only in-frame clones and leaves some out. The sample lists some 130,000 clones; 85% to 90% were seen once. Sequencing was performed on peripheral blood. This TCR was recovered from a man aged 55 to 70 with COVID-19, enrolled during active disease. The chain employs TRBV4-3 and TRBJ2-7; 10 bases line up with TRBD1. This CDR3 is CASSQGDRGPYEQYF. CDR3 DNA: TGCGCCAGCAGCCAAGGGGACAGGGGTCCCTACGAGCAGTACTTC.